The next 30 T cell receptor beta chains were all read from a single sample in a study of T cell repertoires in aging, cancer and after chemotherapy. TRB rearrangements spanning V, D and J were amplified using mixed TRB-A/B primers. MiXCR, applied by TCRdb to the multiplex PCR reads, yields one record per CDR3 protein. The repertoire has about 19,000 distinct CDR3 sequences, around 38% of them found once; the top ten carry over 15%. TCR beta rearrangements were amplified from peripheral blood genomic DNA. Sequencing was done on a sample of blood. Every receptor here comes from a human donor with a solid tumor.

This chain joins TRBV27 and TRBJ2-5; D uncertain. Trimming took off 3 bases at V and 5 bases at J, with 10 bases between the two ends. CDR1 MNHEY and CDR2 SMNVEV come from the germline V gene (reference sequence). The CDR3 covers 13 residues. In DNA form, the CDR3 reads TGTGCCAGCAGTTTTAATGGCGCGGAGACCCAGTACTTC. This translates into CASSFNGAETQYF.

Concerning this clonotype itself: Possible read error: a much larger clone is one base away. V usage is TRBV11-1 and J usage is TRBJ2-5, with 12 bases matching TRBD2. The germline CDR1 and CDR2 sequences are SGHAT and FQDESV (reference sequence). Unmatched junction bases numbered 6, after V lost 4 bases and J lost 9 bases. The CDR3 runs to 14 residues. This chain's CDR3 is CASSSGLAGQAQYF. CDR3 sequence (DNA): TGTGCCAGCAGCTCGGGACTAGCGGGCCAAGCCCAGTACTTC.

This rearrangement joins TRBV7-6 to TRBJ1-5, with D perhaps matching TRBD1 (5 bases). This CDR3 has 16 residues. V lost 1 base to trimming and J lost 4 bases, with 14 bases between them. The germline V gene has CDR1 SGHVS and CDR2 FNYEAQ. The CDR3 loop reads CASSLDWGIRNQPQHF. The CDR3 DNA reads TGTGCCAGCAGCTTAGATTGGGGGATTAGAAATCAGCCCCAGCATTTT.

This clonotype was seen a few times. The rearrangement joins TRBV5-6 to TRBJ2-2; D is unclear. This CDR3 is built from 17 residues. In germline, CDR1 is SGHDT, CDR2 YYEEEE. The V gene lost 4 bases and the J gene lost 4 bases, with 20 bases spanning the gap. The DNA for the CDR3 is TGTGCCAGCAGCCCCAACCGGGCCGGATTTCTCACCGGGGAGCTGTTTTTT. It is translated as CASSPNRAGFLTGELFF.

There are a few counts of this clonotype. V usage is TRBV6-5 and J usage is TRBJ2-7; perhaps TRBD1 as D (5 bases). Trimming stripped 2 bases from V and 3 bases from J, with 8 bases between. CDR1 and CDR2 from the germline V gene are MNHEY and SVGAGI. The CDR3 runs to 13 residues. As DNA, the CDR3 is TGTGCCAGCAGTTACGGGGCCTACTACGAGCAGTACTTC. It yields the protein CASSYGAYYEQYF.

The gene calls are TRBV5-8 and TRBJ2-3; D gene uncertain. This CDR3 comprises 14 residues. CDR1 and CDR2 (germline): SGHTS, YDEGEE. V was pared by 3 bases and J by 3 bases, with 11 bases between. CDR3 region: CASSWFADTDTQYF. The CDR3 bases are TGTGCCAGCAGCTGGTTCGCGGATACAGATACGCAGTATTTT.

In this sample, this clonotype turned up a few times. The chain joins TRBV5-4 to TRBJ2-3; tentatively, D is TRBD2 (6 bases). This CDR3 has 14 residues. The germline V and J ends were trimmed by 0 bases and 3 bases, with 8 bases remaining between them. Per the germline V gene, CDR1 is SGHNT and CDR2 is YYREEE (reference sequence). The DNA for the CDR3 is TGTGCCAGCAGCTTGGACGGGAGTACAGATACGCAGTATTTT. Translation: CASSLDGSTDTQYF.

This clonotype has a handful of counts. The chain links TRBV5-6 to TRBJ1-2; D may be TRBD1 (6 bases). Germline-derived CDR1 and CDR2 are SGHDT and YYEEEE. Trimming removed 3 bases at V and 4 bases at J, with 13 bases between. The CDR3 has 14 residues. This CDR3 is CASSSSRGGYGYTF. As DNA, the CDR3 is TGTGCCAGCAGCTCTTCCAGGGGTGGCTATGGCTACACCTTC.

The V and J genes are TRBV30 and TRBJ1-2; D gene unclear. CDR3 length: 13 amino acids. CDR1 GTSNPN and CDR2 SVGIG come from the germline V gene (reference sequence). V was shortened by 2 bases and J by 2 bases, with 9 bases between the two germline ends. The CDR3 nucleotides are TGTGCCTGGAGTCCGGAGAACAACTATGGCTACACCTTC. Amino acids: CAWSPENNYGYTF.

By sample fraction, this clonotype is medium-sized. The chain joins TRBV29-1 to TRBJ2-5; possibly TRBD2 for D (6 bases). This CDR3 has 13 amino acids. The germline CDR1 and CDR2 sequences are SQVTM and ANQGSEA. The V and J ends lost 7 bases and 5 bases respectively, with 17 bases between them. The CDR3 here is CSGSEGFGETQYF. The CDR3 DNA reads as TGCAGCGGGTCGGAGGGGTTCGGCGAGACCCAGTACTTC.

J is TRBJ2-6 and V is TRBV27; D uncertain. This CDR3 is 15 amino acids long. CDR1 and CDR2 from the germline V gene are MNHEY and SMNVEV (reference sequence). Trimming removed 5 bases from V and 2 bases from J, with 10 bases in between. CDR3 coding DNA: TGTGCCAGCAGTCCTGGGTTTGCTGGGGCCAACGTCCTGACTTTC. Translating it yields CASSPGFAGANVLTF. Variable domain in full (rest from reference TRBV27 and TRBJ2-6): EAQVTQNPRYLITVTGKKLTVTCSQNMNHEYMSWYRQDPGLGLRQIYYSMNVEVTDKGDVPEGYKVSRKEKRNFPLILESPSPNQTSLYFCASSPGFAGANVLTFGAGSRLTVL.

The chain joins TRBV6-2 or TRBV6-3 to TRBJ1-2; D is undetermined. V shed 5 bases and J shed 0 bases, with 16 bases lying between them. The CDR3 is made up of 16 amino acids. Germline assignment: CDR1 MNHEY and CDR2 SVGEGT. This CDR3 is CASSGSVIPANYGYTF. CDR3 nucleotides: TGTGCCAGCAGTGGATCCGTGATCCCAGCTAACTATGGCTACACCTTC.

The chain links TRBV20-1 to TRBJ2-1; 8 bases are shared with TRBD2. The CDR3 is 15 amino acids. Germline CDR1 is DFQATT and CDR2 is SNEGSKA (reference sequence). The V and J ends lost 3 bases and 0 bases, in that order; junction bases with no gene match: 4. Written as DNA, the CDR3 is TGCAGTGCTAGTAACGGACTAGCCTCCTACAATGAGCAGTTCTTC. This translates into CSASNGLASYNEQFF.

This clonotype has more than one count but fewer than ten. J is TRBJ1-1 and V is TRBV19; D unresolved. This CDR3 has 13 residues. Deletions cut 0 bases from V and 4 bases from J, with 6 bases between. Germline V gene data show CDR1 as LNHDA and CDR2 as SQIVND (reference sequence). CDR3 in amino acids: CASSIEMGTEAFF. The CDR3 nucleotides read TGTGCCAGTAGTATAGAGATGGGCACTGAAGCTTTCTTT.

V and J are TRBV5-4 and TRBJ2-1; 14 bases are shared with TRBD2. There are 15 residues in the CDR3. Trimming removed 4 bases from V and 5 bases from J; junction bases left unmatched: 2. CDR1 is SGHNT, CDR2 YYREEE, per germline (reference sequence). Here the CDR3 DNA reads TGTGCCAGCAGCCGACTAGCGGGAGGGAACAATGAGCAGTTCTTC. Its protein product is CASSRLAGGNNEQFF.

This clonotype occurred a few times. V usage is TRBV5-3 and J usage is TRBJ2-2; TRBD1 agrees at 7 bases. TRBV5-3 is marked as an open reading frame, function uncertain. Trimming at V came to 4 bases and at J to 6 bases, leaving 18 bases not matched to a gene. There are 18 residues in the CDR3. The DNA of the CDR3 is TGTGCCAGAAGCCGACCTCTTACCCTGGACAGGCAGGCCGGGGAGCTGTTTTTT. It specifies CARSRPLTLDRQAGELFF.

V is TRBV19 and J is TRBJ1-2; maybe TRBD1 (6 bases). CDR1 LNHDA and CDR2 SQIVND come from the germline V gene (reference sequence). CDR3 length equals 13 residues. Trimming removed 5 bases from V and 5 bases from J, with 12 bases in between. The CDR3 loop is CASSLGHSYGYTF. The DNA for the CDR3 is TGTGCCAGTAGTCTGGGACATAGTTATGGCTACACCTTC. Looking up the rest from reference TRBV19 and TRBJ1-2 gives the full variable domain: DGGITQSPKYLFRKEGQNVTLSCEQNLNHDAMYWYRQDPGQGLRLIYYSQIVNDFQKGDIAEGYSVSREKKESFPLTVTSAQKNPTAFYLCASSLGHSYGYTFGSGTRLTVV.

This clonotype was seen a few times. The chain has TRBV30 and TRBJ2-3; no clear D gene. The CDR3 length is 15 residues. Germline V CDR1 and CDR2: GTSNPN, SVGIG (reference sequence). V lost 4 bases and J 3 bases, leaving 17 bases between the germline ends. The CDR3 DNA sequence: TGTGCCTGGAACCCGTTGGGCCAAGGTACAGATACGCAGTATTTT. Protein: CAWNPLGQGTDTQYF.

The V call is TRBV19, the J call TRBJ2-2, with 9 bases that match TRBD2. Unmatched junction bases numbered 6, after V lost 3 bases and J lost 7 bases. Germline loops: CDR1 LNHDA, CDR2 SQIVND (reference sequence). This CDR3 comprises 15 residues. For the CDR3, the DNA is TGTGCCAGTAGTATGCGGGGGGGGGCCGACGGGGAGCTGTTTTTT. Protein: CASSMRGGADGELFF. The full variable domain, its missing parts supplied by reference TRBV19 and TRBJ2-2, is DGGITQSPKYLFRKEGQNVTLSCEQNLNHDAMYWYRQDPGQGLRLIYYSQIVNDFQKGDIAEGYSVSREKKESFPLTVTSAQKNPTAFYLCASSMRGGADGELFFGEGSRLTVL.

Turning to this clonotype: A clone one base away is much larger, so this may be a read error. The CDR3 nucleotides are TGTGCCTCCAGACGACGAGGGGGTAGCACAGATACGAAGTATTTT. Its protein is CASRRRGGSTDTKYF. This chain links TRBV19 with TRBJ2-3; perhaps TRBD1 as D (6 bases). Looked up from germline, CDR1 is LNHDA and CDR2 is SQIVND (reference sequence). CDR3 size: 15 residues.

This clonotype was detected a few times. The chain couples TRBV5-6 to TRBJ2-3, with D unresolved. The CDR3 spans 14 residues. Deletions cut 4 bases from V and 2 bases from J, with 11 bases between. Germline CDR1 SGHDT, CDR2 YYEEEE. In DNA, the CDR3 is TGTGCCAGCAGCCCGAGTGTCCTCACAGATACGCAGTATTTT. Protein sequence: CASSPSVLTDTQYF.

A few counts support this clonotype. The DNA of the CDR3 is TGTGCCAGCAGCCTTCCAGGGCGGGGATCCAGCACTGAAGCTTTCTTT. It is translated as CASSLPGRGSSTEAFF. The chain uses TRBV7-9 and TRBJ1-1; maybe TRBD1 (5 bases). V was shortened by 5 bases and J by 4 bases, with 20 bases between the two germline ends. Per the germline V gene, CDR1 is SEHNR and CDR2 is FQNEAQ (reference sequence). The CDR3 is 16 amino acids.

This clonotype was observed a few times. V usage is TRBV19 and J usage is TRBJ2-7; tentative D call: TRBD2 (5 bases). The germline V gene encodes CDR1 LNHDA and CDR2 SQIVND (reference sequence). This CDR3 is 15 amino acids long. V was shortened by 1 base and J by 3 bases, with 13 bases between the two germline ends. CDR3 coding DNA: TGTGCCAGTAGTATAGGTCCGGACTTTAACTACGAGCAGTACTTC. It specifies CASSIGPDFNYEQYF.

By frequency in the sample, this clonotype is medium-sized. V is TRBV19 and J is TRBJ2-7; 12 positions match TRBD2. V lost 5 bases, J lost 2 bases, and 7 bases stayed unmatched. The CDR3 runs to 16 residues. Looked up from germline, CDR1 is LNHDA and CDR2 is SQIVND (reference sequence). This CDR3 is CASSSRTSGTTYEQYF. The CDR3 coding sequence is TGTGCCAGTAGTTCCCGGACTAGCGGGACAACCTACGAGCAGTACTTC. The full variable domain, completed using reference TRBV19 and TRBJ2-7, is DGGITQSPKYLFRKEGQNVTLSCEQNLNHDAMYWYRQDPGQGLRLIYYSQIVNDFQKGDIAEGYSVSREKKESFPLTVTSAQKNPTAFYLCASSSRTSGTTYEQYFGPGTRLTVT.

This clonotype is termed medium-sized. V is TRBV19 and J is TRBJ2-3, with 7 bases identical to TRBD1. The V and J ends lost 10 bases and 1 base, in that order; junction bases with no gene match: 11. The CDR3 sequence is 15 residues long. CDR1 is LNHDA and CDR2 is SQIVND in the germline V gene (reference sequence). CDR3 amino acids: CATESGTAGTDTQYF. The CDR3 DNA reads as TGTGCCACCGAATCCGGGACAGCCGGCACAGATACGCAGTATTTT.

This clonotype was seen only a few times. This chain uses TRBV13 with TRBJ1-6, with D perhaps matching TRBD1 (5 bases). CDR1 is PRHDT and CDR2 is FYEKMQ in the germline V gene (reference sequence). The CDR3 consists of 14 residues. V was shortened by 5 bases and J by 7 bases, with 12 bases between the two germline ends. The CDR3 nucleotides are TGTGCCAGCAGCCGGGACCCAGGGAATTCACCCCTCCACTTT. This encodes CASSRDPGNSPLHF.

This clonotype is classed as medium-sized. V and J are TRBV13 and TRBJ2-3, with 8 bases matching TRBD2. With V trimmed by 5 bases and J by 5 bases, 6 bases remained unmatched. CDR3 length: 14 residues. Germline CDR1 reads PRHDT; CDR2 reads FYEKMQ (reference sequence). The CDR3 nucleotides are TGTGCCAGCAGCGCCGGACTAGCAGGAGATACGCAGTATTTT. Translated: CASSAGLAGDTQYF.

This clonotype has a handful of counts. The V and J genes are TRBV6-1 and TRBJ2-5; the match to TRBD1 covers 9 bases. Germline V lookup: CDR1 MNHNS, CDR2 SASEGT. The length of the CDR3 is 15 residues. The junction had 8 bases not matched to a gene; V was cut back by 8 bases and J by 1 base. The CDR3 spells CASAEGTGSQETQYF. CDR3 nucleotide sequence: TGTGCCAGCGCGGAAGGGACAGGGAGCCAAGAGACCCAGTACTTC.

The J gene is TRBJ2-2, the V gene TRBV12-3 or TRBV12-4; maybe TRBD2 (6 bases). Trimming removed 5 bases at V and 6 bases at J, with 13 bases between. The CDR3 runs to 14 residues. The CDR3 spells CASSPQGLPGELFF. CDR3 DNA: TGTGCCAGCAGTCCGCAGGGACTCCCCGGGGAGCTGTTTTTT.

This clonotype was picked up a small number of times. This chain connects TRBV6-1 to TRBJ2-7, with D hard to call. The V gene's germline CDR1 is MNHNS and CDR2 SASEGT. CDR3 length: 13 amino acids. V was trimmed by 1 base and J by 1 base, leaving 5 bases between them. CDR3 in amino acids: CASSEGYSYEQYF. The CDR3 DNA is TGTGCCAGCAGTGAAGGGTATTCCTACGAGCAGTACTTC.